The 28 T cell receptor beta chains reported below all come from one sample, sequenced in a study of T cell responses to AZD1222 COVID-19 vaccine (dated by TCRdb to the early 2020s). The intended sense of this specimen's time point label: about 28 days (+/-7) after the second vaccine dose. The library was made by the immunoSEQ multiplex PCR assay. This immuneACCESS table, as held by TCRdb, lists in-frame sequences with V and J called but not all clones. Of the missing ones, under half trace to an unresolved V gene in checked studies; the others have no known cause. This sample comprises 140,000 or so clones, around 89% of them detected only once. The ten largest make up 3.1% of the sample. Sequencing used peripheral blood, obtained 28 days after the second AZD1222 dose. Receptors were obtained from an adult who received the AZD1222 COVID-19 vaccine.

V is TRBV6-5 and J is TRBJ1-2; D may be TRBD1 (5 bases). The CDR3 sequence is 15 residues long. Germline CDR1 reads MNHEY; CDR2 reads SVGAGI. Trimming removed 2 bases at V and 4 bases at J, with 14 bases between. The CDR3 nucleotides read TGTGCCAGCAGTTACGGGGGTGCCTCTGGCTATGGCTACACCTTC. It is translated as CASSYGGASGYGYTF.

The chain couples TRBV5-1 to TRBJ1-6; D uncertain. V lost 0 bases and J 1 base, leaving 5 bases between the germline ends. This CDR3 has 15 amino acids. Per the germline V gene, CDR1 is SGHRS and CDR2 is YFSETQ. DNA for the CDR3: TGCGCCAGCAGCTTGGAGGGTTCCTATAATTCACCCCTCCACTTT. It translates to CASSLEGSYNSPLHF.

The genes are TRBV6-5 and TRBJ2-7, with no clear D. This CDR3 contains 13 residues. The V gene's germline CDR1 is MNHEY and CDR2 SVGAGI. The germline V and J ends were trimmed by 8 bases and 2 bases, with 13 bases remaining between them. The CDR3 DNA reads as TGTGCCAGCTCCGTGGCAGCAACCTACGAGCAGTACTTC. Its protein product is CASSVAATYEQYF.

The chain carries TRBV6-2 or TRBV6-3 and TRBJ1-4; 8 bases fit TRBD1. This CDR3 region has 12 residues. The junction had 8 bases not matched to a gene; V was cut back by 6 bases and J by 14 bases. Germline V lookup: CDR1 MNHEY, CDR2 SVGEGT. CDR3 sequence reads: CASSFGQGTLFF. The CDR3 bases are TGTGCCAGCAGCTTCGGACAGGGAACGCTGTTTTTT.

This clone has more than one count but fewer than ten. The rearrangement uses TRBV28 and TRBJ2-7, with a tentative D call TRBD2 (6 bases). CDR1 and CDR2 (germline): MDHEN, SYDVKM. Trimming took 5 bases from V and 3 from J, leaving 14 bases between them. CDR3 length: 14 residues. The CDR3 loop is CASSRIGGIYEQYF. In DNA form, the CDR3 reads TGTGCCAGCAGTCGTATTGGGGGGATCTACGAGCAGTACTTC. Full variable domain (rest looked up from reference TRBV28 and TRBJ2-7): DVKVTQSSRYLVKRTGEKVFLECVQDMDHENMFWYRQDPGLGLRLIYFSYDVKMKEKGDIPEGYSVSREKKERFSLILESASTNQTSMYLCASSRIGGIYEQYFGPGTRLTVT.

This rearrangement joins TRBV3-1 (or the pseudogene TRBV3-2) to TRBJ1-4, with 8 bases matching TRBD1. Germline V gives CDR1 LGHDT, CDR2 YNNKEL (reference sequence). CDR3 length: 14 amino acids. The V segment lost 4 bases and the J segment 8 bases; nucleotides outside the gene matches: 6. The CDR3 DNA reads TGTGCCAGCAGCCTAGGACAGGGCCGGGAAAAACTGTTTTTT. This sequence encodes CASSLGQGREKLFF.

This rearrangement joins TRBV6-5 to TRBJ2-4, with D possibly called TRBD1 or TRBD2 (7 bases each). Per germline, CDR1 MNHEY and CDR2 SVGAGI. CDR3 length: 15 residues. V lost 2 bases to trimming and J lost 5 bases, with 13 bases between them. The CDR3 bases are TGTGCCAGCAGTTACGAACAGGGGAGGGAAAACATTCAGTACTTC. Amino acid sequence: CASSYEQGRENIQYF.

This clone was picked up one time. J is TRBJ1-2 and V is TRBV6-5, with TRBD1 matching over 8 bases. This CDR3 is 13 amino acids long. From germline, CDR1 is MNHEY and CDR2 SVGAGI. V dropped 6 bases and J dropped 3; count of bases not matched to a gene: 3. The CDR3: CASSRGQDYGYTF. CDR3 nucleotides: TGTGCCAGCAGCCGGGGACAGGACTATGGCTACACCTTC.

The gene calls are TRBV7-9 and TRBJ2-3; tentatively, D is TRBD2 (7 bases). Germline CDR1 and CDR2: SEHNR and FQNEAQ (reference sequence). This CDR3 region has 15 residues. V dropped 1 base and J dropped 6 bases, with 14 bases sitting between them. CDR3 amino acids: CASSLEGGGVDTQYF. The CDR3 DNA is TGTGCCAGCAGCTTAGAAGGGGGAGGGGTGGATACGCAGTATTTT.

The chain combines TRBV5-6 with TRBJ1-5, with a tentative D call TRBD1 (6 bases). The CDR3 extends over 16 amino acids. Per germline, CDR1 SGHDT and CDR2 YYEEEE. Trimming shortened V by 3 bases and J by 3 bases, and 16 bases separated the two germline ends. The CDR3 loop reads CASSWGRGGFNQPQHF. The CDR3 region has the DNA TGTGCCAGCAGCTGGGGGCGGGGAGGATTCAATCAGCCCCAGCATTTT.

This clone was counted once. The chain recombines TRBV27 with TRBJ1-4, with D unresolved. Trimming removed 5 bases from V and 8 bases from J, with 9 bases in between. CDR1 is MNHEY and CDR2 is SMNVEV in the germline V gene (reference sequence). This CDR3 is 12 amino acids long. The CDR3 nucleotides are TGTGCCAGCAGTGAACCAGCCGAAAAACTGTTTTTT. Translated: CASSEPAEKLFF.

V gene TRBV10-3 combines with J gene TRBJ2-7; 10 nucleotides match TRBD2. V lost 8 bases and J lost 7; bases outside the gene matches: 14. Germline-derived CDR1 and CDR2 are ENHRY and SYGVKD. CDR3 length equals 15 residues. As DNA, the CDR3 is TGTGCCATCGGAGAAGGTAGCGGGGGGCGGGGAGAGCAGTACTTC. Translation: CAIGEGSGGRGEQYF.

This chain uses TRBV5-1 with TRBJ2-4; 7 nucleotides agree with TRBD1. The CDR3 totals 14 residues. From germline, CDR1 is SGHRS and CDR2 YFSETQ. V lost 0 bases, J lost 5 bases, and 2 bases stayed unmatched. The CDR3 loop is CASSLGTGQNIQYF. In DNA, the CDR3 is TGCGCCAGCAGCTTGGGGACAGGCCAAAACATTCAGTACTTC. Full variable domain (missing parts from reference TRBV5-1 and TRBJ2-4): KAGVTQTPRYLIKTRGQQVTLSCSPISGHRSVSWYQQTPGQGLQFLFEYFSETQRNKGNFPGRFSGRQFSNSRSEMNVSTLELGDSALYLCASSLGTGQNIQYFGAGTRLSVL.

The chain recombines TRBV19 with TRBJ1-6; a weak D match, TRBD1 (6 bases). Looked up from germline, CDR1 is LNHDA and CDR2 is SQIVND (reference sequence). V shed 3 bases and J shed 0 bases, with 15 bases lying between them. There are 18 residues in the CDR3. CDR3: CASSIFGARGSYNSPLHF. The CDR3, as DNA: TGTGCCAGTAGTATTTTCGGGGCCAGGGGCTCCTATAATTCACCCCTCCACTTT.

The rearrangement links TRBV9 to TRBJ2-7; 12 nucleotides match TRBD2. The CDR3 covers 15 residues. CDR1 is SGDLS, CDR2 YYNGEE, per germline. V gave up 2 bases and J gave up 3 bases; unmatched junction bases: 3. CDR3 DNA sequence: TGTGCCAGCAGCGTGGGGACTAGCGGGCGCTACGAGCAGTACTTC. Translation: CASSVGTSGRYEQYF.

The chain carries TRBV6-6 and TRBJ1-3; D remains unclear. This CDR3 region has 16 residues. Per the germline V gene, CDR1 is MNHNY and CDR2 is SVGAGI (reference sequence). The V end lost 2 bases, the J end lost 3 bases, and 14 bases lay between the germline ends. DNA of the CDR3: TGTGCCAGCAGTTACCCCCGAGAGGGCCATGGAAACACCATATATTTT. Its protein is CASSYPREGHGNTIYF.

Written as DNA, the CDR3 is TGCAGCGTTGTTGGAGGCACTGAAGCTTTCTTT. Its protein product is CSVVGGTEAFF. The genes are TRBV29-1 and TRBJ1-1; D is undetermined. Trimming stripped 4 bases from V and 4 bases from J, with 7 bases between. CDR1 is SQVTM, CDR2 ANQGSEA, per germline. The CDR3 contains 11 residues.

V is TRBV9 and J is TRBJ2-1; D is possibly TRBD2 (5 bases). The germline V gene has CDR1 SGDLS and CDR2 YYNGEE. CDR3 length: 16 residues. V gave up 0 bases and J gave up 3 bases, with 13 bases separating them. The CDR3 loop is CASSVDVTGNYNEQFF. DNA for the CDR3: TGTGCCAGCAGCGTAGATGTTACCGGGAACTACAATGAGCAGTTCTTC.

V and J are TRBV9 and TRBJ2-2; no firm D call. The V and J ends lost 7 bases and 3 bases respectively, with 7 bases between them. The CDR3 is made up of 12 amino acids. The germline V gene has CDR1 SGDLS and CDR2 YYNGEE. The CDR3 spells CASGDHTGELFF. For the CDR3, the DNA is TGTGCCAGCGGGGATCACACCGGGGAGCTGTTTTTT.

CDR3 DNA: TGTGCCAGCAGGCGATTATGGAGGGGACAGGGCCTCACAGATACGCAGTATTTT. Amino acid sequence: CASRRLWRGQGLTDTQYF. The V call is TRBV6-6, the J call TRBJ2-3; 9 bases fit TRBD1. V shed 6 bases, J shed 2 bases, and the junction held 15 bases outside the gene matches. Looked up from germline, CDR1 is MNHNY and CDR2 is SVGAGI (reference sequence). The CDR3 runs to 18 residues.

The V gene is TRBV28, the J gene TRBJ1-1; D gene unclear. In germline, CDR1 is MDHEN, CDR2 SYDVKM. V was pared by 5 bases and J by 1 base, with 14 bases between. The CDR3 has 15 residues. In nucleotides, the CDR3 is TGTGCCAGCAGTACCCCCCGGACCGCGAACACTGAAGCTTTCTTT. Its translation: CASSTPRTANTEAFF.

The table lists this clone with a count of one. The V and J genes are TRBV14 and TRBJ1-6, with D unresolved. Germline lookup yields CDR1 SGHDN and CDR2 FVKESK. The CDR3 contains 13 residues. V shed 0 bases and J shed 8 bases, with 5 bases lying between them. The CDR3 DNA sequence: TGTGCCAGCAGCCAAGAAATGTATTCACCCCTCCACTTT. Translation: CASSQEMYSPLHF.

This chain links TRBV11-2 with TRBJ1-2; no clear D. Trimming stripped 0 bases from V and 5 bases from J, with 7 bases between. Germline CDR1 is SGHAT and CDR2 is FQNNGV. The CDR3 is made up of 13 amino acids. The DNA for the CDR3 is TGTGCCAGCAGCTTAGAACGGGTATATGGCTACACCTTC. Protein sequence: CASSLERVYGYTF.

The V call is TRBV5-1, the J call TRBJ2-7; D gene unclear. The V end was cut by 0 bases, the J end by 3 bases, with 7 bases between. Germline V gene lookup returns CDR1 SGHRS and CDR2 YFSETQ. The CDR3 has 13 residues. The CDR3 spells CASSLGTGYEQYF. Here the CDR3 DNA reads TGCGCCAGCAGCTTGGGGACGGGCTACGAGCAGTACTTC.

CDR3 DNA: TGTGCCAGTTCTGGCGGGAGAATTACCGGGGAGCTGTTTTTT. Amino acids: CASSGGRITGELFF. This sequence joins TRBV19 and TRBJ2-2, with TRBD2 matching over 7 bases. The length of the CDR3 is 14 residues. Germline V CDR1 and CDR2: LNHDA, SQIVND (reference sequence). The junction had 8 bases not matched to a gene; V was cut back by 8 bases and J by 5 bases.

This clone showed up just a few times. This chain connects TRBV28 to TRBJ1-6, with no clear D. The length of the CDR3 is 13 residues. V lost 2 bases, J lost 7 bases, and 6 bases lay in between. The germline V gene has CDR1 MDHEN and CDR2 SYDVKM. The CDR3 DNA follows: TGTGCCAGCAGTTTAGCAGGAAATTCACCCCTCCACTTT. Translating gives CASSLAGNSPLHF.

This chain connects TRBV6-2 or TRBV6-3 to TRBJ1-6; D remains ambiguous. Deletions cut 2 bases from V and 1 base from J, with 9 bases between. The CDR3 has 16 amino acids. CDR1 MNHEY and CDR2 SVGEGT come from the germline V gene. CDR3 bases: TGTGCCAGCAGTTACAGCGGGGTGTCCTATAATTCACCCCTCCACTTT. Translation gives CASSYSGVSYNSPLHF.

On this clone: Germline and junction disagree at one end, which may indicate a read error. The genes are TRBV7-7 and TRBJ2-2; TRBD2 might be the D (5 bases). CDR1 is SSHAT, CDR2 FNYEAQ, per germline (reference sequence). The CDR3 loop spans 14 amino acids. The CDR3 sequence is CASSLAINTGELFF. The DNA of the CDR3 is TGTGCTAGCAGCTTAGCGATAAACACCGGGGAGCTGTTTTTT.